Shown below are 32 T cell receptor beta chains from a single sample sequenced in a study of blood T cell repertoires in COVID-19. Clones were sequenced by immunoSEQ multiplex PCR, and TCRdb holds only the in-frame ones, with some missing. The repertoire consists of more than 85,000 clones, with 75% to 90% occurring once and the leading ten covering 1.1%. Sequenced input: peripheral blood. The source of these receptors is a human donor in a cohort sampled during active COVID-19.

This chain joins TRBV20-1 and TRBJ2-7; the match to TRBD2 covers 15 bases. Unmatched junction bases numbered 9, after V lost 3 bases and J lost 3 bases. The CDR3 runs 17 residues. Germline CDR1 DFQATT, CDR2 SNEGSKA (reference sequence). The CDR3, as DNA: TGCAGTGCTAGTCAGGGACTAGCGGGAGGATTAAACTACGAGCAGTACTTC. Translated, it gives CSASQGLAGGLNYEQYF.

The chain joins TRBV10-3 to TRBJ2-3, with D possibly matching TRBD1 (6 bases). The CDR3 length is 15 residues. Per the germline V gene, CDR1 is ENHRY and CDR2 is SYGVKD. Between the trimmed V and J ends, which lost 3 bases and 0 bases, there was a span of 10 bases. As DNA, the CDR3 is TGTGCCATCAGTGACCCGGGACATAGCACAGATACGCAGTATTTT. Translated, it gives CAISDPGHSTDTQYF.

The V gene is TRBV29-1, the J gene TRBJ2-3; D possibly corresponds to TRBD2 (6 bases). V was shortened by 2 bases and J by 3 bases, with 6 bases between the two germline ends. Germline values: CDR1 SQVTM, CDR2 ANQGSEA. The CDR3 covers 12 residues. CDR3: CSVERETDTQYF. In nucleotides, the CDR3 is TGCAGCGTTGAACGGGAGACAGATACGCAGTATTTT.

V gene TRBV24-1 combines with J gene TRBJ2-5; 10 bases fit TRBD2. CDR3 length: 14 amino acids. The germline V gene has CDR1 KGHDR and CDR2 SFDVKD. The trim removed 6 bases at V and 5 bases at J, leaving 5 bases unmatched. CDR3 amino acids: CATSSPSGGETQYF. The CDR3 DNA sequence: TGTGCCACCAGTAGTCCTAGCGGGGGTGAGACCCAGTACTTC.

The rearrangement joins TRBV5-1 to TRBJ1-1, with TRBD1 identical over 8 bases. The J segment lost 4 bases and the V segment lost 0 bases, leaving 5 bases of the junction unmatched. This CDR3 is built from 15 residues. Germline CDR1 reads SGHRS; CDR2 reads YFSETQ. The CDR3 loop reads CASSLEGDRTTEAFF. The CDR3 DNA is TGCGCCAGCAGCTTGGAAGGGGACAGGACCACTGAAGCTTTCTTT.

The chain has TRBV5-1 and TRBJ2-7; 8 bases fit TRBD2. The V and J ends lost 3 bases and 5 bases, in that order; junction bases with no gene match: 7. The CDR3 sequence is 14 residues long. Per the germline V gene, CDR1 is SGHRS and CDR2 is YFSETQ. CDR3 residues: CASSSPGLANEQYF. In DNA form, the CDR3 reads TGCGCCAGCAGCTCGCCAGGACTAGCAAACGAGCAGTACTTC.

The chain combines TRBV6-1 with TRBJ2-1, with unresolved D. Germline V gives CDR1 MNHNS, CDR2 SASEGT. The CDR3 has 15 amino acids. V was clipped by 2 bases and J by 8 bases, with 16 bases between them. This CDR3 reads CASSESAGPPDEQFF. CDR3 bases: TGTGCCAGCAGTGAAAGCGCCGGCCCCCCGGATGAGCAGTTCTTC.

The V and J genes are TRBV5-1 and TRBJ1-1, with a possible D match to TRBD1 (5 bases). With 3 bases removed from V and 4 bases from J, the gap between germline ends came to 19 bases. Germline V CDR1 and CDR2: SGHRS, YFSETQ. CDR3 length: 16 amino acids. CDR3: CASSSGGTSWVTEAFF. The CDR3 DNA is TGCGCCAGCAGCTCGGGCGGGACTTCTTGGGTCACTGAAGCTTTCTTT. The full variable domain, in which reference TRBV5-1 and TRBJ1-1 provide the parts outside the CDR3, is KAGVTQTPRYLIKTRGQQVTLSCSPISGHRSVSWYQQTPGQGLQFLFEYFSETQRNKGNFPGRFSGRQFSNSRSEMNVSTLELGDSALYLCASSSGGTSWVTEAFFGQGTRLTVV.

This clone was seen just once. The chain has TRBV29-1 and TRBJ1-2; 8 bases map to TRBD1. The CDR3 runs to 12 residues. Germline V lookup: CDR1 SQVTM, CDR2 ANQGSEA. V dropped 4 bases and J dropped 5; count of bases not matched to a gene: 3. Written as DNA, the CDR3 is TGCAGCGTTGTGAGGACAGGGTATGGCTACACCTTC. This gives the protein CSVVRTGYGYTF.

This rearrangement joins TRBV13 to TRBJ2-7, with 9 bases aligning to TRBD2. Germline V gene lookup returns CDR1 PRHDT and CDR2 FYEKMQ (reference sequence). CDR3 length: 16 amino acids. With 2 bases clipped from V and 4 bases from J, the junction kept 9 bases outside the gene matches. CDR3 sequence (DNA): TGTGCCAGCAGCTTATATGGCGGGAGGGCCAGGTACGAGCAGTACTTC. This gives the protein CASSLYGGRARYEQYF.

This chain links TRBV6-5 with TRBJ2-1; TRBD2 matches at 8 bases. CDR1 and CDR2 (germline): MNHEY, SVGAGI. V was pared by 6 bases and J by 4 bases, with 8 bases of the junction left unmatched. CDR3 size: 15 residues. The CDR3 DNA follows: TGTGCCAGCAGCCCCGAGGGACTAGGTTACAATGAGCAGTTCTTC. This gives the protein CASSPEGLGYNEQFF.

The chain joins TRBV2 to TRBJ2-7; 10 nucleotides line up with TRBD1. V lost 10 bases to trimming and J lost 4 bases; unmatched junction nucleotides: 13. The V gene's germline CDR1 is SNHLY and CDR2 FYNNEI. The length of the CDR3 is 15 residues. The DNA of the CDR3 is TGTGCCACCGAAATCGCCGGGACAGGGGTTTACGAGCAGTACTTC. It translates to CATEIAGTGVYEQYF.

The chain employs TRBV4-1 and TRBJ1-2; D gene unclear. Between the trimmed V and J ends, which lost 3 bases and 0 bases, there was a span of 11 bases. The CDR3 consists of 15 residues. The germline V gene has CDR1 MGHRA and CDR2 YSYEKL. CDR3 protein: CASSHQTGANYGYTF. The CDR3 DNA reads TGCGCCAGCAGCCACCAGACGGGAGCTAACTATGGCTACACCTTC.

V is TRBV21-1 and J is TRBJ2-7; TRBD2, as called in the table, went unchecked against the DNA. TRBV21-1 is termed a pseudogene. The CDR3 contains 14 residues. The CDR3 spells CASSKGPACYEQYF. The CDR3 nucleotides read TGTGCCAGCAGCAAAGGCCCAGCGTGCTACGAGCAGTACTTC.

The V and J genes are TRBV24-1 and TRBJ2-7; TRBD1 matches at 7 bases. J lost 3 bases, V lost 4 bases, and 8 bases had no gene match. CDR1 and CDR2 (germline): KGHDR, SFDVKD. The CDR3 sequence is 15 residues long. CDR3 nucleotide sequence: TGTGCCACCAGTGAATCCGGGACAGCCGACTACGAGCAGTACTTC. As protein: CATSESGTADYEQYF.

The J gene is TRBJ1-1, the V gene TRBV4-2, with D hard to call. Per germline, CDR1 LGHNA and CDR2 YNFKEQ. This CDR3 region has 14 residues. The V end was cut by 2 bases, the J end by 3 bases, with 10 bases between. The DNA of the CDR3 is TGTGCCAGCAGCCAACGGGGTGGGGACACTGAAGCTTTCTTT. Its protein product is CASSQRGGDTEAFF.

The rearrangement links TRBV5-8 to TRBJ1-5, with D possibly matching TRBD1 (5 bases). Deletions cut 0 bases from V and 9 bases from J, with 19 bases between. CDR3 size: 16 residues. The V gene's germline CDR1 is SGHTS and CDR2 YDEGEE. In nucleotides, the CDR3 is TGTGCCAGCAGCTTGGAAGGAGGGGTCAGGGTAGCGCCCCAGCATTTT. It codes for CASSLEGGVRVAPQHF.

The chain has TRBV9 and TRBJ1-3; 7 bases are a match to TRBD1. The germline V gene has CDR1 SGDLS and CDR2 YYNGEE. V lost 3 bases to trimming and J lost 3 bases; unmatched junction nucleotides: 12. This CDR3 is 17 amino acids long. CDR3 in amino acids: CASSATGKGIVGNTIYF. As DNA, the CDR3 is TGTGCCAGCAGCGCGACAGGGAAGGGCATAGTTGGAAACACCATATATTTT.

The CDR3 region is CASSGQGARGYTF. CDR3 coding DNA: TGTGCCAGTAGTGGACAGGGGGCGCGAGGCTACACCTTC. This chain uses TRBV19 with TRBJ1-2; 11 nucleotides line up with TRBD1. The CDR3 covers 13 residues. Germline-derived CDR1 and CDR2 are LNHDA and SQIVND (reference sequence). V lost 5 bases to trimming and J lost 8 bases; unmatched junction nucleotides: 4. The entire variable domain, with the rest obtained from reference TRBV19 and TRBJ1-2, is as follows: DGGITQSPKYLFRKEGQNVTLSCEQNLNHDAMYWYRQDPGQGLRLIYYSQIVNDFQKGDIAEGYSVSREKKESFPLTVTSAQKNPTAFYLCASSGQGARGYTFGSGTRLTVV.

V and J are TRBV5-1 and TRBJ2-7; D gene unclear. CDR1 and CDR2 (germline): SGHRS, YFSETQ. The V end was cut by 3 bases, the J end by 6 bases, with 13 bases between. This CDR3 is 13 amino acids long. CDR3 in amino acids: CASSWVAVSEQYF. In DNA, the CDR3 is TGCGCCAGCAGCTGGGTGGCGGTCAGCGAGCAGTACTTC.

The chain joins TRBV28 to TRBJ2-7; 8 nucleotides line up with TRBD1. With 6 bases clipped from V and 0 bases from J, the junction kept 13 bases outside the gene matches. This CDR3 spans 17 amino acids. Germline loops: CDR1 MDHEN, CDR2 SYDVKM. The CDR3 is CASSPLHGTGSSYEQYF. The CDR3 coding sequence is TGTGCCAGCAGCCCCCTTCACGGGACAGGCAGCTCCTACGAGCAGTACTTC. The variable domain in full, completed from reference TRBV28 and TRBJ2-7, reads DVKVTQSSRYLVKRTGEKVFLECVQDMDHENMFWYRQDPGLGLRLIYFSYDVKMKEKGDIPEGYSVSREKKERFSLILESASTNQTSMYLCASSPLHGTGSSYEQYFGPGTRLTVT.

V and J are TRBV27 and TRBJ2-2, with a possible D match to TRBD2 (5 bases). The CDR3 consists of 15 residues. Trimming cost V 2 bases and J 0 bases, with 7 bases left between them. Germline V gives CDR1 MNHEY, CDR2 SMNVEV (reference sequence). CDR3 sequence: CASSLLAPNTGELFF. CDR3 nucleotide sequence: TGTGCCAGCAGTTTACTAGCCCCGAACACCGGGGAGCTGTTTTTT.

The chain recombines TRBV5-1 with TRBJ1-5; tentatively, D is TRBD1 (5 bases). Deletions cut 4 bases from V and 0 bases from J, with 26 bases between. Germline loops: CDR1 SGHRS, CDR2 YFSETQ. CDR3 length equals 20 residues. CDR3 residues: CASSGAPGDLTWVSNQPQHF. The CDR3 nucleotides read TGCGCCAGCAGCGGGGCCCCCGGAGACCTAACGTGGGTTAGCAATCAGCCCCAGCATTTT.

This rearrangement joins TRBV14 to TRBJ1-3; TRBD1 matches at 9 bases. The CDR3 consists of 16 residues. Trimming took 0 bases from V and 4 from J; bases not matched to a gene: 4. Germline V gene data show CDR1 as SGHDN and CDR2 as FVKESK. The CDR3 sequence: CASSQEHRGPGNTIYF. The CDR3, as DNA: TGTGCCAGCAGCCAAGAACACAGGGGGCCAGGAAACACCATATATTTT. Drawing the rest from reference TRBV14 and TRBJ1-3, the complete variable domain is EAGVTQFPSHSVIEKGQTVTLRCDPISGHDNLYWYRRVMGKEIKFLLHFVKESKQDESGMPNNRFLAERTGGTYSTLKVQPAELEDSGVYFCASSQEHRGPGNTIYFGEGSWLTVV.

This clone occurred many times. V usage is TRBV14 and J usage is TRBJ1-2; D remains ambiguous. CDR1 and CDR2 from the germline V gene are SGHDN and FVKESK. Trimming took 6 bases from V and 0 from J, leaving 5 bases between them. This CDR3 region has 12 residues. This CDR3 reads CASSRANYGYTF. The CDR3 DNA sequence: TGTGCCAGCAGTCGAGCTAACTATGGCTACACCTTC.

This sequence joins TRBV7-8 and TRBJ1-2; D might be TRBD1 (5 bases). The CDR3 contains 13 residues. V lost 8 bases and J 6 bases, leaving 16 bases between the germline ends. Germline V gene data show CDR1 as SGHVS and CDR2 as FQNEAQ. DNA for the CDR3: TGTGCCAGCCGGCGGGGACGCGGAGATGGCTACACCTTC. Translating gives CASRRGRGDGYTF.

The genes are TRBV7-9 and TRBJ1-1; perhaps TRBD1 as D (6 bases). V gave up 5 bases and J gave up 0 bases, with 10 bases separating them. Germline CDR1 is SEHNR and CDR2 is FQNEAQ (reference sequence). The CDR3 totals 14 residues. The CDR3 DNA reads TGTGCCAGCAGCACCACAGGGTTGAACACTGAAGCTTTCTTT. This gives the protein CASSTTGLNTEAFF.

The rearrangement links TRBV7-3 to TRBJ1-2; 9 bases align to TRBD1. Germline-derived CDR1 and CDR2 are SGHTA and FQGTGA. V shed 5 bases and J 7 bases; nucleotides not matched to a gene: 5. This CDR3 contains 13 residues. The CDR3 nucleotides are TGTGCCAGCAGCCCTGGGACAGGGCGTGGCTACACCTTC. The encoded protein is CASSPGTGRGYTF.

The rearrangement links TRBV6-2 or TRBV6-3 to TRBJ2-2, with a possible D match to TRBD1 (5 bases). Germline CDR1 is MNHEY and CDR2 is SVGEGT. This CDR3 is built from 18 residues. Trimming cost V 3 bases and J 3 bases, with 20 bases left between them. In nucleotides, the CDR3 is TGTGCCAGCAGTTATAGGCGAAAACTGGACACTTACACCGGGGAGCTGTTTTTT. It yields the protein CASSYRRKLDTYTGELFF.

The chain employs TRBV5-1 and TRBJ2-7; 12 bases are shared with TRBD2. With 3 bases clipped from V and 6 bases from J, the junction kept 13 bases outside the gene matches. Germline V gene lookup returns CDR1 SGHRS and CDR2 YFSETQ. The CDR3 has 17 amino acids. CDR3 region: CASSSQMTSGGPVEQYF. The CDR3 DNA reads as TGCGCCAGCAGCTCACAGATGACTAGCGGGGGCCCTGTCGAGCAGTACTTC.

The V and J genes are TRBV7-3 and TRBJ2-1; D is uncertain. The CDR3 spans 13 residues. The germline V and J ends were trimmed by 1 base and 5 bases, with 6 bases remaining between them. Germline V gene lookup returns CDR1 SGHTA and CDR2 FQGTGA. The CDR3 DNA reads TGTGCCAGCAGCTTAAGCAGGAACAATGAGCAGTTCTTC. Amino acids: CASSLSRNNEQFF.

V usage is TRBV13 and J usage is TRBJ1-3; a weak D match, TRBD1 (5 bases). The CDR3 spans 15 residues. Looked up from germline, CDR1 is PRHDT and CDR2 is FYEKMQ (reference sequence). Trimming took off 1 base at V and 4 bases at J, with 11 bases between the two ends. The CDR3 region has the DNA TGTGCCAGCAGCTTAGCGGCAGGGTCCGGAAACACCATATATTTT. Residues: CASSLAAGSGNTIYF.